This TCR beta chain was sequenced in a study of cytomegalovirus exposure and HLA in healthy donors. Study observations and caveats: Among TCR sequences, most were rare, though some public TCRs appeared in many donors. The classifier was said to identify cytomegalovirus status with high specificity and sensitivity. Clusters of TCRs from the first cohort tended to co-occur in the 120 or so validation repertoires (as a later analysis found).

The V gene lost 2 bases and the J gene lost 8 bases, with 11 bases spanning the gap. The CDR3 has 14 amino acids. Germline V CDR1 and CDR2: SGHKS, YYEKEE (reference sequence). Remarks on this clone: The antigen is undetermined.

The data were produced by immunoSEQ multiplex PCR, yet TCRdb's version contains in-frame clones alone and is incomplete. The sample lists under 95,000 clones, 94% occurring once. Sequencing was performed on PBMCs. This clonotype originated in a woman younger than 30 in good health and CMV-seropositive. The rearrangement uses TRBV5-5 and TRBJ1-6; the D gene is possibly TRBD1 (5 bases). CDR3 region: CASSFNRLDSPLHF. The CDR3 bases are TGTGCCAGCAGCTTTAACAGGTTAGATTCACCCCTCCACTTT.